Below, 17 T cell receptor beta chains from the same sample are listed, as sequenced in a study of CD8+ T cells in alopecia areata. Sequencing used cDNA as its template, made by extracting RNA and reverse transcribing it. The table came from immunoSEQ multiplex PCR; TCRdb's copy has only in-frame clones and leaves some out. The sample comprises about 180,000 clones, approximately 65% of which are singletons, and 9.5% to 12% rests with the top ten. Specimen: CD8+ T cells sorted from blood, collected at week 0. These receptors were collected from a human donor with alopecia areata.

V is TRBV29-1 and J is TRBJ2-5; the D gene could be TRBD1 or TRBD2 (5 bases each). The V end was cut by 8 bases, the J end by 1 base, with 11 bases between. CDR3 size: 12 residues. Germline V lookup: CDR1 SQVTM, CDR2 ANQGSEA. CDR3 in amino acids: CSYRGLQETQYF. CDR3 in DNA: TGCAGCTACCGGGGCCTCCAAGAGACCCAGTACTTC.

The chain employs TRBV15 and TRBJ1-2; D gene unclear. The length of the CDR3 is 12 residues. V was shortened by 3 bases and J by 3 bases, with 5 bases between the two germline ends. The germline gives CDR1 LNHNV, CDR2 YYDKDF (reference sequence). The CDR3 spells CATSSSDYGYTF. In DNA, the CDR3 is TGTGCCACCAGCAGCAGCGACTATGGCTACACCTTC.

This clone was recorded once. The chain has TRBV6-5 and TRBJ1-5; 8 bases map to TRBD1. Germline CDR1 MNHEY, CDR2 SVGAGI. V lost 2 bases, J lost 4 bases, and 1 base stayed unmatched. The CDR3 loop spans 14 amino acids. The CDR3 DNA sequence: TGTGCCAGCAGTTACCGGACAGGGAATCAGCCCCAGCATTTT. This codes for CASSYRTGNQPQHF.

V usage is TRBV6-6 and J usage is TRBJ1-1; the D gene is possibly TRBD1 (6 bases). Germline assignment: CDR1 MNHNY and CDR2 SVGAGI (reference sequence). With 5 bases removed from V and 7 bases from J, the gap between germline ends came to 14 bases. The CDR3 is 13 residues long. The CDR3 sequence is CASSPARDNEAFF. The CDR3 DNA reads TGTGCCAGCAGTCCCGCCCGGGACAATGAAGCTTTCTTT.

This clone was counted once. This chain links TRBV11-2 with TRBJ1-1; no definite D call. The germline V gene encodes CDR1 SGHAT and CDR2 FQNNGV. The CDR3 contains 16 residues. Trimming stripped 0 bases from V and 1 base from J, with 12 bases between. The CDR3 region has the DNA TGTGCCAGCAGCTTAGAGCGCCCGGGAGGGAACACTGAAGCTTTCTTT. Translating gives CASSLERPGGNTEAFF.

In this sample, this clone turned up once. The chain carries TRBV5-6 and TRBJ2-7; D remains ambiguous. Germline V gives CDR1 SGHDT, CDR2 YYEEEE. Deletions cut 0 bases from V and 3 bases from J, with 7 bases between. The CDR3 length is 13 residues. The CDR3 DNA reads as TGTGCCAGCAGCTTGGCAGAAGTCTACGAGCAGTACTTC. Its protein product is CASSLAEVYEQYF.

The gene calls are TRBV7-9 and TRBJ1-2; no firm D call. V lost 5 bases and J 0 bases, leaving 7 bases between the germline ends. This CDR3 has 13 residues. Germline CDR1 and CDR2: SEHNR and FQNEAQ (reference sequence). CDR3 region: CASSRIANYGYTF. CDR3 in DNA: TGTGCCAGCAGCAGGATAGCTAACTATGGCTACACCTTC.

This sequence joins TRBV29-1 and TRBJ1-1; 7 positions match TRBD1. Germline V gene sequence: CDR1 SQVTM, CDR2 ANQGSEA. This CDR3 has 15 residues. V dropped 3 bases and J dropped 1; count of bases not matched to a gene: 8. The CDR3 DNA sequence: TGCAGCGTTGAGGAAAGGACAGGAAAGAACACTGAAGCTTTCTTT. Its protein product is CSVEERTGKNTEAFF.

There are a few counts of this clone. The V and J genes are TRBV6-5 and TRBJ1-5; D uncertain. With 2 bases removed from V and 9 bases from J, the gap between germline ends came to 11 bases. Germline-derived CDR1 and CDR2 are MNHEY and SVGAGI. The CDR3 consists of 13 residues. The CDR3 region is CASSYLEDGPQHF. CDR3 bases: TGTGCCAGCAGTTACCTTGAAGATGGGCCCCAGCATTTT.

In its sample, this clone was seen once. This chain's CDR3 is CATRRGVTEAFF. The CDR3 DNA follows: TGTGCCACTAGGAGGGGGGTCACTGAAGCTTTCTTT. The V and J genes are TRBV27 and TRBJ1-1; TRBD1 is a possible D gene (6 bases). V gave up 10 bases and J gave up 4 bases, with 13 bases separating them. The CDR3 is made up of 12 amino acids. Germline lookup yields CDR1 MNHEY and CDR2 SMNVEV (reference sequence).

This clone occurred a few times. The V gene is TRBV21-1, the J gene TRBJ2-5; the table gives TRBD1 as D, unverified against the DNA. TRBV21-1 is given as a pseudogene. CDR3 length: 12 residues. CDR3 DNA: TGTGCCCTTCGGGACACCCAAGAGACCCAGTACTTC. This codes for CALRDTQETQYF.

The chain employs TRBV27 and TRBJ2-3, with D perhaps TRBD2 (7 bases). Germline V lookup: CDR1 MNHEY, CDR2 SMNVEV (reference sequence). V was trimmed by 6 bases and J by 6 bases, leaving 16 bases between them. The CDR3 runs 14 residues. The CDR3 nucleotides read TGTGCCAGCAGCCGGAGTTCGGGGGGCGATACGCAGTATTTT. Translation: CASSRSSGGDTQYF.

The rearrangement links TRBV5-1 to TRBJ1-3; TRBD1 is a possible D gene (6 bases). In germline, CDR1 is SGHRS, CDR2 YFSETQ. Trimming took 2 bases from V and 8 from J, leaving 14 bases between them. CDR3 length: 14 residues. CDR3 amino acids: CASSFMAGVDTIYF. The CDR3 DNA reads TGCGCCAGCAGCTTTATGGCAGGGGTGGACACCATATATTTT.

This clone was counted a few times. This rearrangement joins TRBV30 to TRBJ2-1, with TRBD2 identical over 8 bases. This CDR3 contains 12 residues. The ends lost 8 bases at V and 12 bases at J; junction bases unmatched: 12. CDR1 is GTSNPN, CDR2 SVGIG, per germline (reference sequence). DNA of the CDR3: TGTGCCGGCACAGAGGGACTAGACGGGCAGTTCTTC. Amino acids: CAGTEGLDGQFF.

This clone has only a few counts. The J gene is TRBJ1-2, the V gene TRBV9, with 9 bases fitting TRBD1. V lost 8 bases and J lost 1; bases outside the gene matches: 6. This CDR3 has 14 residues. Germline assignment: CDR1 SGDLS and CDR2 YYNGEE. CDR3 sequence: CASAGDRDNYGYTF. CDR3 DNA: TGTGCCAGTGCGGGGGACAGGGATAACTATGGCTACACCTTC.

This sequence joins TRBV7-8 and TRBJ2-1; 7 positions agree with TRBD1. Germline CDR1 SGHVS, CDR2 FQNEAQ. V was clipped by 7 bases and J by 4 bases; unmatched bases: 10. The length of the CDR3 is 15 residues. Here the CDR3 DNA reads TGTGCCAGCACCTTCTCGAGGGGGCCGTACAATGAGCAGTTCTTC. Encoded protein: CASTFSRGPYNEQFF.

The rearrangement uses TRBV6-6 and TRBJ2-3; the D gene is possibly TRBD2 (5 bases). This CDR3 comprises 14 residues. Germline assignment: CDR1 MNHNY and CDR2 SVGAGI (reference sequence). Trimming left V 4 bases short and J 3 bases short, with 11 bases between. This CDR3 reads CASSLASKTDTQYF. The CDR3 DNA sequence: TGTGCCAGCAGTTTGGCTAGCAAGACAGATACGCAGTATTTT.